The rows below give T cell receptor beta chains drawn from one sample of a study of neoadjuvant anti-PD-1 for oral cavity cancer. Sequenced by immunoSEQ multiplex PCR; TCRdb stores in-frame clones only, minus some. The data hold 55,000 to 80,000 clones, with more than 70% observed a single time. Specimen: PBMCs, collected before nivolumab (anti-PD-1) treatment. Receptors were obtained from a person aged 35 to 85 with oral cavity squamous cell carcinoma. The CDR3 runs from the conserved cysteine through the conserved F or W. A D gene is named only where the DNA matches it firmly. Some rows have no size entry. The others give once, few or many, or a class for an expanded clone.

cdr3_length	d_call	v_call	clone_size	j_call	cdr3_aa	cdr3_nt
15	.	TRBV5-1	.	TRBJ2-1	CASSFLNTLYNEQFF	TGCGCCAGCAGCTTTTTAAATACCCTCTACAATGAGCAGTTCTTC
17	.	TRBV4-1	.	TRBJ1-2	CASSQALGRSPNYGYTF	TGCGCCAGCAGCCAAGCATTAGGACGCTCGCCGAACTATGGCTACACCTTC
13	.	TRBV30	.	TRBJ1-5	CAWSLAGDQPQHF	TGTGCCTGGAGTTTGGCAGGGGATCAGCCCCAGCATTTT
16	TRBD1	TRBV7-9	.	TRBJ1-2	CASSYTSGTGASGYTF	TGTGCCAGCAGCTATACCTCCGGGACAGGGGCGAGTGGCTACACCTTC
14	.	TRBV6-6	.	TRBJ2-1	CASRPTGSGYEQFF	TGTGCCAGTCGTCCCACAGGGTCCGGCTATGAGCAGTTCTTC
16	TRBD1	TRBV6-5	.	TRBJ1-6	CASSYSRTGDGSPLHF	TGTGCCAGCAGTTACTCCCGGACAGGGGATGGATCACCCCTCCACTTT
13	.	TRBV28	.	TRBJ1-2	CASSLSTAGGYTF	TGTGCCAGCAGTTTATCGACAGCTGGGGGCTACACCTTC
14	.	TRBV5-6	.	TRBJ2-5	CASSFRWGDQTQYF	TGTGCCAGCAGCTTTCGATGGGGAGATCAGACCCAGTACTTC
13	.	TRBV2	.	TRBJ2-5	CASSVDRQETQYF	TGTGCCAGCAGTGTCGACAGGCAAGAGACCCAGTACTTC
15	TRBD2	TRBV7-6	.	TRBJ2-1	CASSLGSGGYNEQFF	TGTGCCAGCAGCTTAGGTAGCGGGGGATACAATGAGCAGTTCTTC
15	.	TRBV15	.	TRBJ1-4	CATSRAGAANEKLFF	TGTGCCACCAGCAGAGCCGGGGCAGCTAATGAAAAACTGTTTTTT
13	.	TRBV5-1	.	TRBJ1-5	CASSLDINQPQHF	TGCGCCAGCAGCTTGGATATCAATCAGCCCCAGCATTTT
18	TRBD1	TRBV6-1	few	TRBJ1-1	CASSGIRTGRLKGTEAFF	TGTGCCAGCAGTGGGATTCGGACAGGGAGGCTTAAGGGCACTGAAGCTTTCTTT
14	TRBD2	TRBV4-1	.	TRBJ2-7	CASSQEPGGYEQYF	TGCGCCAGCAGCCAAGAGCCGGGAGGCTACGAGCAGTACTTC
17	.	TRBV4-1	.	TRBJ2-7	CASSLLARTRSSYEQYF	TGCGCCAGCAGCCTCCTCGCCCGGACACGCAGCTCCTACGAGCAGTACTTC
15	.	TRBV19	.	TRBJ1-3	CASSLNRGSGNTIYF	TGTGCCAGTAGTCTAAACAGAGGCTCTGGAAACACCATATATTTT
15	.	TRBV6-5	.	TRBJ1-3	CASTPRAALGNTIYF	TGTGCCAGCACTCCCCGGGCGGCGTTAGGAAACACCATATATTTT
14	TRBD2	TRBV14	.	TRBJ2-7	CASSQDLAVYEQYF	TGTGCCAGCAGCCAAGATCTAGCGGTGTACGAGCAGTACTTC
15	TRBD1	TRBV2	.	TRBJ1-5	CASSDKGADNQPQHF	TGTGCCAGCAGTGATAAGGGGGCTGACAATCAGCCCCAGCATTTT
14	.	TRBV2	.	TRBJ2-1	CARSSGSSYNEQFF	TGTGCCAGGTCGAGCGGTAGCTCCTACAATGAGCAGTTCTTC
19	.	TRBV19	once	TRBJ1-5	CASSASGTPIGYSNQPQHF	TGTGCCAGTAGTGCATCCGGGACCCCCATTGGGTATAGCAATCAGCCCCAGCATTTT
15	.	TRBV5-5	.	TRBJ2-3	CASSHLRTLTDTQYF	TGTGCCAGCAGCCACCTCAGGACGCTCACAGATACGCAGTATTTT
14	.	TRBV5-4	many	TRBJ1-2	CATSRVGEGYGYTF	TGTGCCACCTCCCGGGTGGGGGAAGGGTACGGCTACACCTTC
15	TRBD1	TRBV5-1	.	TRBJ2-7	CASSLWDRRTREQYF	TGCGCCAGCAGCTTATGGGACAGGAGGACTCGCGAGCAGTACTTC
13	TRBD1	TRBV28	.	TRBJ2-7	CASRQGSSNEQYF	TGTGCCAGCCGACAGGGGTCCTCGAACGAGCAGTACTTC
14	.	TRBV28	.	TRBJ1-1	CASTLATAWTEAFF	TGTGCCAGCACCCTCGCCACAGCGTGGACTGAAGCTTTCTTT
10	TRBD1	TRBV25-1	once	TRBJ1-1	CASKGGEAFF	TGTGCCAGCAAAGGGGGCGAAGCTTTCTTT